The rows below give T cell receptor beta chains drawn from one sample of a study of T cells in Graves' hyperthyroidism and ophthalmopathy. TCRdb reanalysed the multiplex PCR reads using MiXCR and keeps one entry per CDR3 protein. There are under 350,000 distinct CDR3 sequences in the sample; about a sixth occur only once, and about 50% lies in the top ten. The sequenced sample consisted of blood. Every receptor here comes from an older woman with Graves' ophthalmopathy. CDR3s include the opening cysteine and the closing phenylalanine or tryptophan. D genes are given only for firm matches. Clone size is stated in some rows and not others, as once, few, many or a class when expanded.

j_call d_call v_call clone_size cdr3_aa cdr3_nt
TRBJ1-1 NA TRBV28 few CASSRDRGSFVNTEAFF TGTGCCAGCAGCCGCGATCGAGGGAGTTTTGTGAACACTGAAGCTTTCTTT
TRBJ1-2 NA TRBV5-6 few CASSPRGNGYTF TGTGCCAGCAGCCCCCGAGGGAATGGCTACACCTTC
TRBJ2-5 NA TRBV4-1 NA CASSQGMGHPQETQYF TGCGCCAGCAGCCAAGGGATGGGACACCCCCAAGAGACCCAGTACTTC
TRBJ1-5 NA TRBV19 few CASSIDRQGRNQPQHF TGTGCCAGTAGTATAGACAGGCAGGGCCGGAATCAGCCCCAGCATTTT
TRBJ2-4 TRBD2 TRBV12-5 many CASGLGVAGGLAKNIQYF TGTGCTAGTGGTTTGGGCGTAGCGGGGGGCCTAGCCAAAAACATTCAGTACTTC
TRBJ1-1 NA TRBV28 NA CASSRGGTEAFF TGTGCCAGCAGTAGAGGAGGCACTGAAGCTTTCTTT
TRBJ2-1 NA TRBV27 NA CASSFVLGRGFNEQFF TGTGCCAGCAGTTTCGTTTTGGGGAGGGGGTTCAATGAGCAGTTCTTC
TRBJ2-5 TRBD2 TRBV9 many CASSAGTSGGAEETQYF TGTGCCAGCAGCGCTGGGACTAGCGGGGGGGCGGAAGAGACCCAGTACTTC
TRBJ2-5 TRBD2 TRBV5-8 NA CASSTGTSSRETQYF TGTGCCAGCAGCACCGGGACTAGTTCTCGAGAGACCCAGTACTTC
TRBJ2-5 TRBD2 TRBV4-2 NA CASSQGRHWEAGGPQETQYF TGTGCCAGCAGCCAAGGAAGACATTGGGAGGCGGGAGGTCCCCAAGAGACCCAGTACTTC
TRBJ1-2 NA TRBV5-5 many CASSSSPPPYGYTF TGTGCCAGCAGCTCCTCCCCTCCTCCTTATGGCTACACCTTC
TRBJ2-7 TRBD1 TRBV10-2 few CASRGTGTLYEQYF TGCGCCAGCAGGGGGACAGGGACGCTCTACGAGCAGTACTTC
TRBJ2-3 TRBD1 TRBV7-9 many CASSLTPGTGRDTQYF TGTGCCAGCAGCTTAACGCCAGGGACAGGGAGAGATACGCAGTATTTT
TRBJ2-1 NA TRBV7-2 many CASSLGGSKASEQFF TGTGCCAGCAGCTTAGGTGGCTCCAAGGCGAGTGAGCAGTTCTTC
TRBJ2-4 TRBD2 TRBV2 few CASSETSGNVNIQYF TGTGCCAGCAGTGAAACTAGCGGGAATGTAAACATTCAGTACTTC